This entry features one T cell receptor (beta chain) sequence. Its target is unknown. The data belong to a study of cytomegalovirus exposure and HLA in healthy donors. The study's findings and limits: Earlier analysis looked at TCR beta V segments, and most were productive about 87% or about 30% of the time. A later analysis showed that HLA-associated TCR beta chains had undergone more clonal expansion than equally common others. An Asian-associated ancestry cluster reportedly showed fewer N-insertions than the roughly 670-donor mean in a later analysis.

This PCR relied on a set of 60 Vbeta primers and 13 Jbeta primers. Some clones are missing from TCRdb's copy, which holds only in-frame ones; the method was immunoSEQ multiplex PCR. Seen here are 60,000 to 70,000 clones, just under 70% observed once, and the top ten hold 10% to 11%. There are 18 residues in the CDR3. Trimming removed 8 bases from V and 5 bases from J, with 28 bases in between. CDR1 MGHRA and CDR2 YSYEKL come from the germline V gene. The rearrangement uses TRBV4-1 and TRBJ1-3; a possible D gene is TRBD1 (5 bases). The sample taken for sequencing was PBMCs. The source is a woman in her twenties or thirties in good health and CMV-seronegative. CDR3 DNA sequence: TGCGCCAGCCGCCCGGACCTAGTAGGGGTTTCGTCTAGAAACACCATATATTTT. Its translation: CASRPDLVGVSSRNTIYF.